A single sample is the source of the 20 T cell receptor beta chains below, sequenced in a study of blood T cell repertoires in COVID-19. The data were produced by immunoSEQ multiplex PCR, yet TCRdb's version contains in-frame clones alone and is incomplete. Of fewer than 250,000 clones in the sample, around four fifths were seen once. What was sequenced was peripheral blood. All receptors derive from a man between 60 and 70 years old with COVID-19, enrolled during active disease.

The chain couples TRBV13 to TRBJ1-6, with D possibly TRBD1 on 6 matching bases. Trimming cost V 0 bases and J 8 bases, with 14 bases left between them. The CDR3 is 16 amino acids. Germline V lookup: CDR1 PRHDT, CDR2 FYEKMQ (reference sequence). The DNA of the CDR3 is TGTGCCAGCAGCTTAGGCGCGGCAGGGGATTATTCACCCCTCCACTTT. Translation gives CASSLGAAGDYSPLHF.

In DNA, the CDR3 is TGTGCCAGCGCAAAAGGGGGGGCTAGGGCCTACGAGCAGTACTTC. The encoded protein is CASAKGGARAYEQYF. V gene TRBV5-6 combines with J gene TRBJ2-7; TRBD2 is a possible D gene (7 bases). The CDR3 consists of 15 residues. Trimming took 7 bases from V and 2 from J, leaving 19 bases between them. The V gene's germline CDR1 is SGHDT and CDR2 YYEEEE.

The chain has TRBV29-1 and TRBJ2-5, with 7 bases fitting TRBD1. This CDR3 comprises 11 residues. The ends lost 7 bases at V and 1 base at J; junction bases unmatched: 0. Germline V gene lookup returns CDR1 SQVTM and CDR2 ANQGSEA. The CDR3 nucleotides read TGCAGCGCAGGGGGCCAAGAGACCCAGTACTTC. This codes for CSAGGQETQYF.

This clone was observed a single time. This chain connects TRBV11-3 to TRBJ2-7; TRBD1 matches 7 bases. CDR3 size: 14 residues. CDR1 SGHNT and CDR2 YENEEA come from the germline V gene. The trim removed 6 bases at V and 0 bases at J, leaving 5 bases unmatched. This chain's CDR3 is CASSPGTVSYEQYF. CDR3 in DNA: TGTGCCAGCAGTCCTGGGACAGTCTCCTACGAGCAGTACTTC.

Concerning this clone itself: This CDR3 is also generated by other DNA sequences in the sample. The CDR3 sequence is CSASLQETQYF. Written as DNA, the CDR3 is TGCAGTGCTAGCTTACAAGAGACCCAGTACTTC. The gene calls are TRBV20-1 and TRBJ2-5; D unclear. The germline gives CDR1 DFQATT, CDR2 SNEGSKA (reference sequence). The CDR3 has 11 amino acids. V was cut by 3 bases and J by 2 bases, with 4 bases left in between.

The chain recombines TRBV5-4 with TRBJ2-1, with TRBD2 identical over 8 bases. The junction had 12 bases not matched to a gene; V was cut back by 3 bases and J by 7 bases. Per germline, CDR1 SGHNT and CDR2 YYREEE (reference sequence). The CDR3 contains 16 residues. Here the CDR3 DNA reads TGTGCCAGCAGCTCCCGTAGAGCGGGAGATAAGAATGAGCAGTTCTTC. This translates into CASSSRRAGDKNEQFF.

The rearrangement uses TRBV30 and TRBJ1-1; D remains unclear. This CDR3 is 12 amino acids long. With 4 bases removed from V and 1 base from J, the gap between germline ends came to 7 bases. CDR1 is GTSNPN, CDR2 SVGIG, per germline (reference sequence). In nucleotides, the CDR3 is TGTGCCTGGAACCGCAGGAACACTGAAGCTTTCTTT. As protein: CAWNRRNTEAFF.

This chain connects TRBV5-1 to TRBJ1-6, with unresolved D. Germline V gives CDR1 SGHRS, CDR2 YFSETQ. V was trimmed by 1 base and J by 0 bases, leaving 8 bases between them. The CDR3 is made up of 16 amino acids. In DNA, the CDR3 is TGCGCCAGCAGCTTGACGGAGGGCTCCTATAATTCACCCCTCCACTTT. Translated, it gives CASSLTEGSYNSPLHF.

The chain recombines TRBV20-1 with TRBJ1-4; D is ambiguous. From germline, CDR1 is DFQATT and CDR2 SNEGSKA (reference sequence). CDR3 length: 11 residues. The ends were cut back, 5 bases at V and 8 bases at J, with 9 bases in the middle. The CDR3 loop is CSAYSREKLFF. Written as DNA, the CDR3 is TGCAGTGCTTACTCGAGGGAAAAACTGTTTTTT.

The chain joins TRBV4-1 to TRBJ2-7, with 7 bases lining up with TRBD2. The CDR3 contains 15 residues. Looked up from germline, CDR1 is MGHRA and CDR2 is YSYEKL. After removal of 7 bases from V and 2 bases from J, the junction contained 11 bases not matched to a gene. CDR3 residues: CASIVSGRDPYEQYF. The CDR3 DNA reads as TGCGCCAGCATAGTTAGCGGGCGGGACCCCTACGAGCAGTACTTC.

The CDR3 protein is CASSESRQGDTEAFF. The DNA for the CDR3 is TGTGCCAGCAGTGAATCCCGACAGGGGGACACTGAAGCTTTCTTT. The chain joins TRBV25-1 to TRBJ1-1; TRBD1 aligns across 9 bases. Trimming removed 1 base from V and 3 bases from J; junction bases left unmatched: 3. The CDR3 sequence is 15 residues long. CDR1 and CDR2 (germline): MGHDK, SYGVNS.

The chain is built from TRBV30 and TRBJ1-1; TRBD1 is a possible D gene (5 bases). The CDR3 length is 14 residues. Germline-derived CDR1 and CDR2 are GTSNPN and SVGIG (reference sequence). Deletions cut 4 bases from V and 5 bases from J, with 17 bases between. This chain's CDR3 is CAWISGGYWTEAFF. In DNA form, the CDR3 reads TGTGCCTGGATTTCTGGGGGGTACTGGACTGAAGCTTTCTTT.

The V and J genes are TRBV7-3 and TRBJ1-1, with D perhaps TRBD1 (6 bases). Germline CDR1 and CDR2: SGHTA and FQGTGA. The V end was cut by 4 bases, the J end by 4 bases, with 10 bases between. The CDR3 consists of 13 residues. CDR3 residues: CASSSQGGTEAFF. CDR3 sequence (DNA): TGTGCCAGCAGCTCACAGGGTGGCACTGAAGCTTTCTTT.

The chain uses TRBV5-6 and TRBJ2-7, with D perhaps TRBD1 (5 bases). Germline V gene lookup returns CDR1 SGHDT and CDR2 YYEEEE. Trimming took 0 bases from V and 0 from J, leaving 10 bases between them. The CDR3 sequence is 15 residues long. The CDR3 DNA reads TGTGCCAGCAGCTTGGGGCAGGGCGTCTCCTACGAGCAGTACTTC. As protein: CASSLGQGVSYEQYF.

V gene TRBV6-4 combines with J gene TRBJ2-1; 7 nucleotides agree with TRBD1. After removal of 5 bases from V and 7 bases from J, the junction contained 2 bases not matched to a gene. Per the germline V gene, CDR1 is MRHNA and CDR2 is SNTAGT. CDR3 length: 12 amino acids. The CDR3 loop reads CASSTQGNEQFF. The CDR3, as DNA: TGTGCCAGCAGTACACAGGGGAATGAGCAGTTCTTC.

The chain combines TRBV10-2 with TRBJ1-1; D unclear. The length of the CDR3 is 13 residues. Germline lookup yields CDR1 WSHSY and CDR2 SAAADI. V was clipped by 6 bases and J by 4 bases, with 12 bases between them. CDR3 sequence: CASRALFGTEAFF. The DNA of the CDR3 is TGCGCCAGCAGGGCTTTGTTTGGCACTGAAGCTTTCTTT.

This clone was counted only a few times. V usage is TRBV7-6 and J usage is TRBJ1-2; D uncertain. Trimming took off 7 bases at V and 4 bases at J, with 10 bases between the two ends. Looked up from germline, CDR1 is SGHVS and CDR2 is FNYEAQ. CDR3 size: 12 residues. The CDR3 is CASTELGYGYTF. The DNA for the CDR3 is TGTGCCAGCACTGAACTAGGCTATGGCTACACCTTC. The full variable domain, rest sourced from reference TRBV7-6 and TRBJ1-2, is GAGVSQSPRYKVTKRGQDVALRCDPISGHVSLYWYRQALGQGPEFLTYFNYEAQQDKSGLPNDRFSAERPEGSISTLTIQRTEQRDSAMYRCASTELGYGYTFGSGTRLTVV.

The V and J genes are TRBV21-1 and TRBJ2-2; the tabulated D call, TRBD2, remains unverified against the DNA. TRBV21-1 is given as a pseudogene. The CDR3 spans 18 residues. The CDR3 loop reads CASSIGGQYCGLSGELFF. The CDR3 region has the DNA TGTGCCAGCAGCATAGGAGGGCAGTACTGTGGTTTGTCCGGGGAGCTGTTTTTT.

This chain uses TRBV5-8 with TRBJ1-5; the D gene is possibly TRBD1 (5 bases). CDR3 length: 15 residues. The germline CDR1 and CDR2 sequences are SGHTS and YDEGEE. V was shortened by 4 bases and J by 2 bases, with 13 bases between the two germline ends. CDR3 bases: TGTGCCAGCAGCCCAGGGTCCTTCGGCAATCAGCCCCAGCATTTT. It yields the protein CASSPGSFGNQPQHF.

V gene TRBV19 combines with J gene TRBJ2-3; a possible D gene is TRBD1 (6 bases). V dropped 6 bases and J dropped 3 bases, with 16 bases sitting between them. Germline loops: CDR1 LNHDA, CDR2 SQIVND (reference sequence). The CDR3 runs to 15 residues. The CDR3 here is CASRPGRGSTDTQYF. The CDR3 coding sequence is TGTGCCAGTAGGCCCGGCAGGGGCAGTACAGATACGCAGTATTTT.